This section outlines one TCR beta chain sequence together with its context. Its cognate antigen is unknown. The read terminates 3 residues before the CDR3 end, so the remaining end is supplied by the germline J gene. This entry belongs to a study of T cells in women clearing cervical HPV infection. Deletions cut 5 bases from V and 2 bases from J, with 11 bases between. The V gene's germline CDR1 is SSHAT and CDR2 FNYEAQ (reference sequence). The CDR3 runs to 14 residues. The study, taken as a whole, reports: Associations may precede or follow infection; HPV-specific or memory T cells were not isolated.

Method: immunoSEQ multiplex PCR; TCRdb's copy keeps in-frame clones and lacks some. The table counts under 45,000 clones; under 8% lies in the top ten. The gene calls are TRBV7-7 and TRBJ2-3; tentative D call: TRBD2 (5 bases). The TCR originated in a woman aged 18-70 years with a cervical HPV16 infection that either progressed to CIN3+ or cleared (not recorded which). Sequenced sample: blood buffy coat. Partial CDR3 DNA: TGTGCCAGCAGCCCCGGGGTTGCCACAGATACG. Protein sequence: CASSPGVATDT. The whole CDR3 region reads CASSPGVATDTQYF.